This T cell receptor beta chain appears in the sequencing data of a study of shared clonotypes between healthy human individuals. The study, taken as a whole, reports: Rarefaction showed that sequencing of sorted subsets was incomplete (despite large depth). Larger estimated richness was generally seen in naive subsets than in memory subsets.

V gave up 6 bases and J gave up 7 bases; unmatched junction bases: 11. Germline-derived CDR1 and CDR2 are SGHDT and YYEEEE. The CDR3 is 17 amino acids. Clones were sequenced by immunoSEQ multiplex PCR, and TCRdb holds only the in-frame ones, with some missing. The sample includes about 2.3 million clones, 85% to 95% of them seen just once. Comments on this clone: Antigen unknown.

Sequencing was done on a sample of naive CD4+ T cells from PBMCs. Subset noted: CD45RA+ positively selected. The chain has TRBV5-6 and TRBJ2-1; TRBD2 agrees at 15 bases. This clonotype originated in a man younger than 35 in good health. Some clones in this sample may be carry-over from other donors' samples. The CDR3 reads CASTRVGGLAGGNEQFF. The CDR3, as DNA: TGTGCCAGCACTCGGGTCGGAGGACTAGCGGGAGGGAATGAGCAGTTCTTC.